One sample yielded the 26 T cell receptor beta chains listed below, sequenced in a study of CXCR4 blockade with PD-1 therapy in pancreatic cancer. Produced via immunoSEQ multiplex PCR; TCRdb's table is partial and in-frame only. Here the sample spans 700 or so clones, approximately 30% being singletons. The sample comprised tumor tissue. The receptors stem from a human donor with pancreatic ductal adenocarcinoma.

This clone was seen more than once but under ten times. V gene TRBV19 combines with J gene TRBJ1-5; D uncertain. CDR3 length: 15 amino acids. Germline V gene lookup returns CDR1 LNHDA and CDR2 SQIVND (reference sequence). V lost 7 bases and J lost 0, with 13 bases in between. As DNA, the CDR3 is TGTGCCAGTAAGTTAAGTGTAAATAGCAATCAGCCCCAGCATTTT. Translated: CASKLSVNSNQPQHF. Complete variable domain (other parts from reference TRBV19 and TRBJ1-5): DGGITQSPKYLFRKEGQNVTLSCEQNLNHDAMYWYRQDPGQGLRLIYYSQIVNDFQKGDIAEGYSVSREKKESFPLTVTSAQKNPTAFYLCASKLSVNSNQPQHFGDGTRLSIL.

The chain recombines TRBV19 with TRBJ2-7; 7 bases agree with TRBD2. CDR3 length: 12 residues. Germline CDR1 LNHDA, CDR2 SQIVND (reference sequence). J lost 0 bases, V lost 8 bases, and 1 base had no gene match. The CDR3 sequence: CASLADSYEQYF. In DNA form, the CDR3 reads TGTGCCAGTCTAGCGGACTCCTACGAGCAGTACTTC.

The chain links TRBV15 to TRBJ2-7; D is unclear. Germline V gives CDR1 LNHNV, CDR2 YYDKDF (reference sequence). V lost 0 bases, J lost 4 bases, and 10 bases lay in between. The CDR3 totals 14 residues. The CDR3 loop reads CATSREIGRYEQYF. The CDR3 nucleotides are TGTGCCACCAGCAGAGAAATAGGGCGGTACGAGCAGTACTTC.

This clone appeared a few times. The rearrangement links TRBV6-8 to TRBJ2-2; D not certain. The ends were cut back, 5 bases at V and 1 base at J, with 5 bases in the middle. Per the germline V gene, CDR1 is MNHGY and CDR2 is SAAAGT. The CDR3 runs 13 residues. The CDR3 DNA reads as TGTGCCAGCAGTGTCGAGAACACCGGGGAGCTGTTTTTT. Amino acids: CASSVENTGELFF.

In its sample, this clone was seen once. J is TRBJ2-7 and V is TRBV14; D is undetermined. V was trimmed by 1 base and J by 4 bases, leaving 8 bases between them. The CDR3 totals 13 residues. Germline values: CDR1 SGHDN, CDR2 FVKESK. CDR3 amino acids: CASSQVWGYEQYF. In nucleotides, the CDR3 is TGTGCCAGCAGCCAAGTGTGGGGTTACGAGCAGTACTTC.

The chain uses TRBV16 and TRBJ2-7; 11 bases match TRBD1. Germline loops: CDR1 KGHSY, CDR2 FQNENV. J was trimmed by 5 bases and V by 4 bases; bases with no gene match: 4. This CDR3 spans 14 amino acids. The CDR3 DNA reads TGTGCCAGCAGCCTTGGACAGGGGGCGAACGAGCAGTACTTC. Translating gives CASSLGQGANEQYF.

This clone is medium-sized within its sample. The same CDR3 also results from other DNA sequences found in this sample. The V gene is TRBV11-3, the J gene TRBJ2-7; D gene unclear. Trimming left V 1 base short and J 0 bases short, with 7 bases between. CDR1 SGHNT and CDR2 YENEEA come from the germline V gene. The CDR3 has 14 residues. CDR3 protein: CASSLGVSSYEQYF. The CDR3 region has the DNA TGTGCCAGCAGCTTAGGGGTTAGCTCCTACGAGCAGTACTTC.

The chain employs TRBV7-6 and TRBJ2-5, with 11 nucleotides matching TRBD2. J lost 3 bases, V lost 5 bases, and 8 bases had no gene match. Germline V gene sequence: CDR1 SGHVS, CDR2 FNYEAQ. The CDR3 contains 16 residues. The CDR3 is CASSQGLLAGEETQYF. The DNA of the CDR3 is TGTGCCAGCAGCCAAGGCCTACTAGCGGGAGAAGAGACCCAGTACTTC. Drawing the rest from reference TRBV7-6 and TRBJ2-5, the complete variable domain is GAGVSQSPRYKVTKRGQDVALRCDPISGHVSLYWYRQALGQGPEFLTYFNYEAQQDKSGLPNDRFSAERPEGSISTLTIQRTEQRDSAMYRCASSQGLLAGEETQYFGPGTRLLVL.

V usage is TRBV9 and J usage is TRBJ2-1; D gene unclear. The CDR3 is 13 amino acids. The germline V gene encodes CDR1 SGDLS and CDR2 YYNGEE. Trimming left V 2 bases short and J 3 bases short, with 6 bases between. CDR3 in DNA: TGTGCCAGCAGCGTCCCTAACTACAATGAGCAGTTCTTC. This codes for CASSVPNYNEQFF. Full variable domain (rest looked up from reference TRBV9 and TRBJ2-1): DSGVTQTPKHLITATGQRVTLRCSPRSGDLSVYWYQQSLDQGLQFLIQYYNGEERAKGNILERFSAQQFPDLHSELNLSSLELGDSALYFCASSVPNYNEQFFGPGTRLTVL.

V and J are TRBV19 and TRBJ2-7; 10 bases agree with TRBD2. The CDR3 is 21 residues long. V lost 5 bases and J lost 2; bases outside the gene matches: 24. Germline V gene data show CDR1 as LNHDA and CDR2 as SQIVND (reference sequence). The CDR3 loop reads CASSQTRPRLAGNSPAYEQYF. The CDR3 region has the DNA TGTGCCAGTAGTCAAACCCGCCCCAGACTAGCGGGCAATTCGCCTGCCTACGAGCAGTACTTC.

The chain carries TRBV19 and TRBJ2-3; 7 bases are a match to TRBD2. Per the germline V gene, CDR1 is LNHDA and CDR2 is SQIVND (reference sequence). This CDR3 has 14 amino acids. The ends lost 4 bases at V and 1 base at J; junction bases unmatched: 2. The CDR3 is CASSTRGGTDTQYF. The CDR3 nucleotides read TGTGCCAGTAGTACCCGGGGGGGCACAGATACGCAGTATTTT.

A few counts support this clone. This chain links TRBV18 with TRBJ1-5, with a weak D call TRBD1 (6 bases). The V end lost 2 bases, the J end lost 4 bases, and 18 bases lay between the germline ends. The CDR3 spans 17 residues. From germline, CDR1 is KGHSH and CDR2 LQKENI. CDR3 amino acids: CASSPLGTRDYNQPQHF. The CDR3, as DNA: TGTGCCAGCTCACCATTGGGGACACGGGACTATAATCAGCCCCAGCATTTT.

A few counts support this clone. The V and J genes are TRBV7-2 and TRBJ2-3, with D unresolved. The CDR3 spans 14 residues. CDR1 is SGHTA, CDR2 FQGNSA, per germline. The germline V and J ends were trimmed by 2 bases and 1 base, with 7 bases remaining between them. The CDR3 region has the DNA TGTGCCAGCAGCTTAATGCTCGGCACAGATACGCAGTATTTT. Translated: CASSLMLGTDTQYF.

The chain carries TRBV11-3 and TRBJ1-1; 8 bases map to TRBD1. V lost 5 bases, J lost 2 bases, and 7 bases stayed unmatched. Germline V gives CDR1 SGHNT, CDR2 YENEEA. The length of the CDR3 is 15 residues. CDR3 sequence reads: CASSPRTGLNTEAFF. The CDR3, as DNA: TGTGCCAGCAGCCCGCGGACAGGGCTTAACACTGAAGCTTTCTTT. Combining the CDR3 with reference TRBV11-3 and TRBJ1-1 gives the whole variable domain EAGVVQSPRYKIIEKKQPVAFWCNPISGHNTLYWYLQNLGQGPELLIRYENEEAVDDSQLPKDRFSAERLKGVDSTLKIQPAELGDSAVYLCASSPRTGLNTEAFFGQGTRLTVV.

By proportion, this clone is medium-sized (0.01 to 0.1%). V gene TRBV7-2 combines with J gene TRBJ2-3; D is ambiguous. The V end was cut by 4 bases, the J end by 1 base, with 6 bases between. Germline CDR1 is SGHTA and CDR2 is FQGNSA. The CDR3 consists of 13 residues. The CDR3 spells CASSSKGTDTQYF. CDR3 in DNA: TGTGCCAGCAGCTCAAAAGGCACAGATACGCAGTATTTT.

The genes are TRBV18 and TRBJ1-5; D unresolved. Germline CDR1 and CDR2: KGHSH and LQKENI. The CDR3 spans 14 residues. V lost 1 base, J lost 5 bases, and 9 bases lay in between. DNA of the CDR3: TGTGCCAGCTCACCACGAGAGGTCTATCAGCCCCAGCATTTT. It is translated as CASSPREVYQPQHF. Together with reference TRBV18 and TRBJ1-5, the CDR3 gives the full variable domain: NAGVMQNPRHLVRRRGQEARLRCSPMKGHSHVYWYRQLPEEGLKFMVYLQKENIIDESGMPKERFSAEFPKEGPSILRIQQVVRGDSAAYFCASSPREVYQPQHFGDGTRLSIL.

The chain recombines TRBV19 with TRBJ2-1; D unresolved. This CDR3 has 14 amino acids. The germline V and J ends were trimmed by 4 bases and 3 bases, with 10 bases remaining between them. Germline V gene sequence: CDR1 LNHDA, CDR2 SQIVND (reference sequence). CDR3 loop: CASSTHDGYNEQFF. The CDR3, as DNA: TGTGCCAGTAGTACCCACGACGGCTACAATGAGCAGTTCTTC.

This clone is hyperexpanded. This chain joins TRBV6-8 and TRBJ1-1, with D tentatively TRBD1 (6 bases). Germline CDR1 reads MNHGY; CDR2 reads SAAAGT. This CDR3 has 13 residues. With 6 bases removed from V and 2 bases from J, the gap between germline ends came to 10 bases. In DNA, the CDR3 is TGTGCCAGCAGGTGGGGGGCAAACACTGAAGCTTTCTTT. Translating gives CASRWGANTEAFF.

The chain joins TRBV19 to TRBJ1-5; TRBD1 might be the D (5 bases). V was pared by 5 bases and J by 4 bases, with 12 bases between. Germline V gene data show CDR1 as LNHDA and CDR2 as SQIVND (reference sequence). The CDR3 consists of 14 residues. Here the CDR3 reads CASSSGLLNQPQHF. In nucleotides, the CDR3 is TGTGCCAGTAGTTCGGGACTATTAAATCAGCCCCAGCATTTT.

The rearrangement joins TRBV18 to TRBJ2-1; TRBD1 is a possible D gene (5 bases). The CDR3 totals 14 residues. Germline CDR1 KGHSH, CDR2 LQKENI. V shed 2 bases and J shed 5 bases, with 10 bases lying between them. The CDR3: CASSPRSGNNEQFF. The DNA of the CDR3 is TGTGCCAGCTCACCAAGGTCAGGGAACAATGAGCAGTTCTTC.

The V gene is TRBV29-1, the J gene TRBJ2-3, with D unclear. Germline V gene data show CDR1 as SQVTM and CDR2 as ANQGSEA. The CDR3 length is 19 residues. Trimming took 0 bases from V and 3 from J, leaving 25 bases between them. The CDR3: CSVEDLNPRQDRETDTQYF. Written as DNA, the CDR3 is TGCAGCGTTGAAGATCTTAACCCCCGGCAGGACCGAGAAACAGATACGCAGTATTTT.

The chain is built from TRBV18 and TRBJ2-2; D is tentatively TRBD1 or TRBD2 (5 bases each). The V gene's germline CDR1 is KGHSH and CDR2 LQKENI. This CDR3 region has 15 residues. V was pared by 6 bases and J by 4 bases, with 15 bases between. Here the CDR3 reads CASSQVEGFTGELFF. DNA for the CDR3: TGTGCCAGCTCCCAGGTCGAGGGGTTCACCGGGGAGCTGTTTTTT.

The V gene is TRBV28, the J gene TRBJ2-7, with 10 nucleotides matching TRBD1. Germline CDR1 MDHEN, CDR2 SYDVKM. V dropped 1 base and J dropped 3; count of bases not matched to a gene: 6. The CDR3 is 16 amino acids. The CDR3 spells CASSLYGTGAYYEQYF. Written as DNA, the CDR3 is TGTGCCAGCAGTTTATATGGGACAGGGGCGTACTACGAGCAGTACTTC.

This chain joins TRBV19 and TRBJ1-4; D might be TRBD1 (5 bases). V was cut by 4 bases and J by 4 bases, with 10 bases left in between. Germline V gene sequence: CDR1 LNHDA, CDR2 SQIVND (reference sequence). This CDR3 is built from 14 residues. CDR3 nucleotide sequence: TGTGCCAGTAGTACCCGGGACTTTAATGAAAAACTGTTTTTT. Translating gives CASSTRDFNEKLFF.

This sequence joins TRBV18 and TRBJ1-1; D is unresolved. Germline V gene lookup returns CDR1 KGHSH and CDR2 LQKENI. V was shortened by 2 bases and J by 0 bases, with 10 bases between the two germline ends. CDR3 size: 15 residues. The DNA of the CDR3 is TGTGCCAGCTCACCAGTAGCAAACTTGAACACTGAAGCTTTCTTT. Its protein is CASSPVANLNTEAFF.

This sequence joins TRBV18 and TRBJ1-1; D gene ambiguous. Trimming shortened V by 2 bases and J by 10 bases, and 14 bases separated the two germline ends. Germline assignment: CDR1 KGHSH and CDR2 LQKENI. CDR3 length: 13 residues. The CDR3 sequence is CASSPTAETSAFF. CDR3 nucleotides: TGTGCCAGCTCACCAACCGCGGAGACTTCAGCTTTCTTT.